The T cell receptor (beta chain) under discussion was sequenced for a study of cytomegalovirus exposure and HLA in healthy donors. The study, taken as a whole, reports: Among the most significant clusters, several appeared linked to common viral pathogens in a later analysis. For TCR beta chains, V- and J-gene trimming was later linked to a missense DCLRE1C variant. In a later analysis, HLA-C alleles had the fewest associated TCRs, DRB1 alleles the most.

Amplification used 60 Vbeta primers and 13 Jbeta primers. Assay used: immunoSEQ multiplex PCR; TCRdb lists only in-frame clones, some missing. Among about 170,000 clones listed, just over 75% were seen once. As regards this clone: No antigen is known for it.

Healthy bone marrow donors made up the cohort. From germline, CDR1 is MNHEY and CDR2 SVGAGI. The CDR3 contains 15 residues. The germline V and J ends were trimmed by 4 bases and 4 bases, with 11 bases remaining between them. This sequence originates from a woman between 25 and 40 years old in good health and CMV-seropositive. What was sequenced was PBMCs. V is TRBV6-5 and J is TRBJ2-6; D is unresolved. CDR3 amino acids: CASSSPQSGANVLTF. CDR3 DNA: TGTGCCAGCAGTTCTCCACAATCCGGGGCCAACGTCCTGACTTTC.